The subject of this entry is one T cell receptor beta chain. The antigen is undetermined. The germline V and J ends were trimmed by 0 bases and 8 bases, with 14 bases remaining between them. Germline values: CDR1 DFQATT, CDR2 SNEGSKA (reference sequence). This CDR3 is 14 amino acids long. This sample was included in a study of vaccination and CD4 T cells after COVID-19. Study-wide background: Post-COVID sampling occurred a median approximately 100 days after diagnosis (range 35 to 161).

As to treatment: approximately nine-day PBMC culture with coronavirus spike peptide pools or control peptides (ViraFEST assay). Once obtained from cultured CD4+ T cells, the DNA was sequenced using the Oncomine TCR Beta short-read assay. Cultured CD4+ T cells yielded the extracted genomic DNA. TCRdb re-called the PCR reads through MiXCR, storing one row per CDR3 protein. The profile shows about 14,000 distinct CDR3 sequences, approximately 57% of them singletons. What was sequenced was CD4+ T cells from blood, cultured in vitro. This sequence joins TRBV20-1 and TRBJ2-1, with TRBD2 as a possible D gene (5 bases). This clonotype was obtained from a human donor who had recovered from COVID-19. The CDR3 sequence: CSARDVMYGDEQFF. The CDR3 DNA follows: TGCAGTGCTAGAGATGTTATGTACGGGGATGAGCAGTTCTTC.